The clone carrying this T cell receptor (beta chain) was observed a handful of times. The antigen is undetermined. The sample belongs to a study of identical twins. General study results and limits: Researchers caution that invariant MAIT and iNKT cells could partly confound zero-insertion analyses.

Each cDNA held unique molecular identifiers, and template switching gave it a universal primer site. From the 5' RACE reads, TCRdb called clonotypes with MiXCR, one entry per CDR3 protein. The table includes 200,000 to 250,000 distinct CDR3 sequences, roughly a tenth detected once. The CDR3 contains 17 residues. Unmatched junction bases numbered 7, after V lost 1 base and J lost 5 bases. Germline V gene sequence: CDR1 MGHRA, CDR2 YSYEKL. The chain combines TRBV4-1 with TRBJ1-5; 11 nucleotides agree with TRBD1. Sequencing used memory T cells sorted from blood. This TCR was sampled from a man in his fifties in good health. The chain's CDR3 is CASSQAPGQGDDQPQHF. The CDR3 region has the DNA TGCGCCAGCAGCCAAGCTCCGGGACAGGGGGATGATCAGCCCCAGCATTTT.